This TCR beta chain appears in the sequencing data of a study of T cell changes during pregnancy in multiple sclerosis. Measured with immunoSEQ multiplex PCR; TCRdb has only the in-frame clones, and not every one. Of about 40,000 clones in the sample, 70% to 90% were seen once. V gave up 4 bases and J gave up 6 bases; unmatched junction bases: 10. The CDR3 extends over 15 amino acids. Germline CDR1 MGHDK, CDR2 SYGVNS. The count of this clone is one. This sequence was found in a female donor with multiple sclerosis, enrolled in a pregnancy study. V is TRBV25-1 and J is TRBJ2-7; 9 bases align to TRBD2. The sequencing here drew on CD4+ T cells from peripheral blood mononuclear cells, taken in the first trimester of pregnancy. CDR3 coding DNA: TGTGCCAGCAGTGGGTATAGCGGGAGCGGCACCGAGCAGTACTTC. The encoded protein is CASSGYSGSGTEQYF.